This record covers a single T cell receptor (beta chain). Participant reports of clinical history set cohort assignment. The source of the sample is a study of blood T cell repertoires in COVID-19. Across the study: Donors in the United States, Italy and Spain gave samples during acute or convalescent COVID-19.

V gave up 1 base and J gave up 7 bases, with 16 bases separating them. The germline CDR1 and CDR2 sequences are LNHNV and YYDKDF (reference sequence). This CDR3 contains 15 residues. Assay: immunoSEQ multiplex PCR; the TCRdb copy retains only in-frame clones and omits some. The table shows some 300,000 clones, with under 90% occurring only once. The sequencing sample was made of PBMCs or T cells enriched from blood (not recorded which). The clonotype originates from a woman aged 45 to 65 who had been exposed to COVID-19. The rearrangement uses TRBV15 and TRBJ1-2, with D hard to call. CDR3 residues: CATSRAYQFSGGYTF. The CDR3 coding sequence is TGTGCCACCAGCAGAGCGTATCAGTTCTCAGGTGGCTACACCTTC. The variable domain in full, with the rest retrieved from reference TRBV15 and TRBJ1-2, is DAMVIQNPRYQVTQFGKPVTLSCSQTLNHNVMYWYQQKSSQAPKLLFHYYDKDFNNEADTPDNFQSRRPNTSFCFLDIRSPGLGDTAMYLCATSRAYQFSGGYTFGSGTRLTVV.